The rows below give T cell receptor beta chains drawn from one sample of a study of blood T cell repertoires in COVID-19. Clones were sequenced by immunoSEQ multiplex PCR, and TCRdb holds only the in-frame ones, with some missing. The repertoire holds under 250,000 clones, with 75% to 90% as singletons. Sequencing was carried out using peripheral blood. The receptors derive from a woman in her sixties or seventies with active or convalescent COVID-19. The CDR3 runs from the conserved cysteine through the conserved F or W. Each record gives: V gene, clone size, D gene, J gene, CDR3 DNA, CDR3 protein. A D gene is named only where the DNA matches it firmly. Only part of the rows carry a size: once, few, many, or a class if the clone is expanded.

V: TRBV19
size: NA
D: TRBD1
J: TRBJ2-2
DNA: TGTGCCAGTAGTAAGGGGGCGAGGCAGTACACCGGGGAGCTGTTTTTT
CDR3: CASSKGARQYTGELFF

V: TRBV7-2
size: NA
D: NA
J: TRBJ1-1
DNA: TGTGCCAGCAGCTTATTGGGGCAGGGGACTGAAGCTTTCTTT
CDR3: CASSLLGQGTEAFF

V: TRBV19
size: NA
D: TRBD1
J: TRBJ2-2
DNA: TGTGCCAGTAGTATAGTGGGACAGGGGGCCGGGGAGCTGTTTTTT
CDR3: CASSIVGQGAGELFF

V: TRBV7-9
size: NA
D: NA
J: TRBJ2-3
DNA: TGTGCCAGCAGCTCCTCGGGGATATCAGATACGCAGTATTTT
CDR3: CASSSSGISDTQYF

V: TRBV19
size: NA
D: TRBD2
J: TRBJ2-1
DNA: TGTGCCAGTAGTCTGGGGACTAGCGGGAGGGTACATGAGCAGTTCTTC
CDR3: CASSLGTSGRVHEQFF

V: TRBV28
size: NA
D: NA
J: TRBJ1-2
DNA: TGTGCCAGCGGGAGCGGGCGCCTGTATGGCTACACCTTC
CDR3: CASGSGRLYGYTF

V: TRBV14
size: NA
D: TRBD2
J: TRBJ2-7
DNA: TGTGCCAGCAGCCCCCGGGCGGGAGGTCGCAAGCAGCAGTACTTC
CDR3: CASSPRAGGRKQQYF

V: TRBV2
size: NA
D: NA
J: TRBJ1-4
DNA: TGTGCCACCGAGGGGGGGACACGAAATGAAAAACTGTTTTTT
CDR3: CATEGGTRNEKLFF

V: TRBV30
size: NA
D: TRBD1
J: TRBJ1-1
DNA: TGTGCCTGGAGTCGGCAGGGGGGAACTGAAGCTTTCTTT
CDR3: CAWSRQGGTEAFF

V: TRBV7-2
size: NA
D: NA
J: TRBJ2-2
DNA: TGTGCCAGCAGCCGGGACATGGCCGGGGAGCTGTTTTTT
CDR3: CASSRDMAGELFF

V: TRBV6-2/TRBV6-3
size: NA
D: TRBD2
J: TRBJ2-7
DNA: TGTGCCAGCAGTTTCCGCTCTAGCGGGGGGGCCAGCTCCTACGAGCAGTACTTC
CDR3: CASSFRSSGGASSYEQYF

V: TRBV5-1
size: NA
D: NA
J: TRBJ1-1
DNA: TGCGCCAGCAGCTGGGGAGGGGGGAGGAACACTGAAGCTTTCTTT
CDR3: CASSWGGGRNTEAFF

V: TRBV19
size: NA
D: TRBD1
J: TRBJ1-1
DNA: TGTGCCAGTAGAGATGACAGGGGGCGGTTCACTGAAGCTTTCTTT
CDR3: CASRDDRGRFTEAFF

V: TRBV10-3
size: once
D: NA
J: TRBJ1-1
DNA: TGTGCCATCAGTGTCGGCCAGGGGAAGTCCGAAGCTTTCTTT
CDR3: CAISVGQGKSEAFF

V: TRBV5-1
size: NA
D: NA
J: TRBJ1-1
DNA: TGCGCCAGCAGCCAGACAGACAGCCCACTGGCTTTCTTT
CDR3: CASSQTDSPLAFF

V: TRBV5-1
size: NA
D: TRBD2
J: TRBJ2-5
DNA: TGCGCCAGCAGCTTGCCCCCCGCTGATAGCGGGTATCAAGAGACCCAGTACTTC
CDR3: CASSLPPADSGYQETQYF

V: TRBV5-1
size: NA
D: NA
J: TRBJ2-2
DNA: TGCGCCAGCAGCTTGGAGGGGGCCGGGGAGCTGTTTTTT
CDR3: CASSLEGAGELFF

V: TRBV3-1/TRBV3-2
size: NA
D: NA
J: TRBJ1-1
DNA: TGTGCCAGCAGCGCATATACAGCATCCACTGAAGCTTTCTTT
CDR3: CASSAYTASTEAFF

V: TRBV28
size: NA
D: NA
J: TRBJ1-1
DNA: TGTGCCAGCAGAACTTTGAACACTGAAGCTTTCTTT
CDR3: CASRTLNTEAFF

V: TRBV25-1
size: once
D: NA
J: TRBJ2-6
DNA: TGTGCCACCAGCCGGGTTCCCAGCTCTGGGGCCAACGTCCTGACTTTC
CDR3: CATSRVPSSGANVLTF

V: TRBV5-4
size: NA
D: NA
J: TRBJ2-7
DNA: TGTGCCAGCAGCTTCCAGGGGCGGTACGAGCAGTACTTC
CDR3: CASSFQGRYEQYF

V: TRBV3-1/TRBV3-2
size: NA
D: NA
J: TRBJ2-1
DNA: TGTGCCAGCAGCCATACCCTGCAGCGAACCTCGGCAGTCTTC
CDR3: CASSHTLQRTSAVF

V: TRBV5-8
size: many
D: NA
J: TRBJ2-2
DNA: TGTGCCAGCAGCTTCAGTGGCGGGGAGCTGTTTTTT
CDR3: CASSFSGGELFF

V: TRBV3-1/TRBV3-2
size: NA
D: NA
J: TRBJ2-5
DNA: TGTGCCAGCAGCCACCGCGGCGCGTCTCGGGAGACCCAGTACTTC
CDR3: CASSHRGASRETQYF

V: TRBV5-4
size: NA
D: NA
J: TRBJ2-6
DNA: TGTGCCAGCAGCCCCCCTCAGGGTATCTCCAACGTCCTGACTTTC
CDR3: CASSPPQGISNVLTF

V: TRBV10-3
size: NA
D: TRBD1
J: TRBJ2-2
DNA: TGTGCCATCAGCCGGACAGGGGGCGAAGGTGGGGAGCTGTTTTTT
CDR3: CAISRTGGEGGELFF

V: TRBV7-9
size: few
D: TRBD2
J: TRBJ2-7
DNA: TGTGCCAGCAGTATAGGACTAGCGGGAGGGTACGAGCAGTACTTC
CDR3: CASSIGLAGGYEQYF

V: TRBV12-3/TRBV12-4
size: NA
D: NA
J: TRBJ1-5
DNA: TGTGCCAGCAGCCTCAGGGGTCAGCCCCAGCATTTT
CDR3: CASSLRGQPQHF

V: TRBV9
size: NA
D: NA
J: TRBJ2-3
DNA: TGTGCCAGCAGCGTAGCAGCAGATACGCAGTATTTT
CDR3: CASSVAADTQYF

V: TRBV27
size: NA
D: NA
J: TRBJ2-7
DNA: TGTGCCAGCTCACCCAAGTACGCAGGGACCTACGAGCAGTACTTC
CDR3: CASSPKYAGTYEQYF

V: TRBV5-5
size: once
D: NA
J: TRBJ2-5
DNA: TGTGCCAGCAGGTCTCACAGGGAACCAGGAGAGACCCAGTACTTC
CDR3: CASRSHREPGETQYF

V: TRBV19
size: NA
D: TRBD1
J: TRBJ2-3
DNA: TGTGCCACCGCGGGACAGGGGTCAGATACGCAGTATTTT
CDR3: CATAGQGSDTQYF

V: TRBV3-1/TRBV3-2
size: NA
D: NA
J: TRBJ2-3
DNA: TGTGCCAGCAGCCAAGAGTGGCAGGGCCTACATACGCAGTATTTT
CDR3: CASSQEWQGLHTQYF

V: TRBV5-1
size: NA
D: NA
J: TRBJ1-3
DNA: TGCGCCAGCAGCTTTACCGGACAGACCTCTGGAAACACCATATATTTT
CDR3: CASSFTGQTSGNTIYF

V: TRBV14
size: once
D: NA
J: TRBJ2-5
DNA: TGTGCCAGCAGCCCCCACAGGAGCGCAGGGCCAGAGACCCAGTACTTC
CDR3: CASSPHRSAGPETQYF

V: TRBV7-2
size: NA
D: TRBD2
J: TRBJ2-7
DNA: TGTGCCAGCAGTGTAGCGGGGGGAACCTCCTTCGAGCAGTACTTC
CDR3: CASSVAGGTSFEQYF

V: TRBV10-3
size: NA
D: TRBD1
J: TRBJ1-1
DNA: TGTGCCATCAGGACAGGGACGGGAAACACTGAAGCTTTCTTT
CDR3: CAIRTGTGNTEAFF

V: TRBV6-2/TRBV6-3
size: many
D: NA
J: TRBJ2-2
DNA: TGTGCCAGCAGTTACCACGGGGAGCTGTTTTTT
CDR3: CASSYHGELFF

V: TRBV5-1
size: NA
D: NA
J: TRBJ2-6
DNA: TGCGCCAGCAGCTTGGGGGCAAACTCTGGGGCCAACGTCCTGACTTTC
CDR3: CASSLGANSGANVLTF

V: TRBV4-2
size: NA
D: TRBD2
J: TRBJ2-5
DNA: TGTGCCAGCAGCCAAGGGCGAGCGGGGGGACAAGAGACCCAGTACTTC
CDR3: CASSQGRAGGQETQYF

V: TRBV6-5
size: NA
D: TRBD1
J: TRBJ2-7
DNA: TGTGCCAGCAGCCCCGGGACAGGGCGCTACGAGCAGTACTTC
CDR3: CASSPGTGRYEQYF

V: TRBV10-1
size: once
D: TRBD1
J: TRBJ2-7
DNA: TGCGCCAGCAGTGACCAGGGGGTTGACCAGCAGTACTTC
CDR3: CASSDQGVDQQYF

V: TRBV19
size: NA
D: NA
J: TRBJ2-1
DNA: TGTGCCAGTACCTCGACAGGCAACTCCTACAATGAGCAGTTCTTC
CDR3: CASTSTGNSYNEQFF

V: TRBV14
size: few
D: NA
J: TRBJ2-7
DNA: TGTGCCAGCAGCCAAGCGTACGAGCAGTACTTC
CDR3: CASSQAYEQYF

V: TRBV19
size: NA
D: NA
J: TRBJ1-5
DNA: TGTGCCAGTAGTATAGGTTGGGGAGGAGGTAATCAGCCCCAGCATTTT
CDR3: CASSIGWGGGNQPQHF

V: TRBV28
size: NA
D: TRBD1
J: TRBJ2-3
DNA: TGTGCCAGCAGTTTATACAGGGGGCGAGTAGATACGCAGTATTTT
CDR3: CASSLYRGRVDTQYF

V: TRBV10-2
size: NA
D: NA
J: TRBJ2-6
DNA: TGCGCCAGCAGACTACCTGGGGCCAACGTCCTGACTTTC
CDR3: CASRLPGANVLTF

V: TRBV7-2
size: NA
D: TRBD1
J: TRBJ2-7
DNA: TGTGCCAGCAGCGCCGGACAGGGGGGATTCTACGAGCAGTACTTC
CDR3: CASSAGQGGFYEQYF

V: TRBV9
size: NA
D: TRBD2
J: TRBJ2-3
DNA: TGTGCCAGCAGCAGAGGACTAGAAGATACGCAGTATTTT
CDR3: CASSRGLEDTQYF

V: TRBV6-5
size: NA
D: TRBD1
J: TRBJ1-1
DNA: TGTGCCAGCAGTTACTCGTGGGACAGTCGGAACACTGAAGCTTTCTTT
CDR3: CASSYSWDSRNTEAFF